One TCR beta chain is described in this entry. This clonotype was seen only a few times. Its antigen remains undetermined. No much larger clonotype is one base removed from it; base qualities were not supplied. Including cysteine and phenylalanine, the CDR3 has 13 amino acids. Just the 39-base CDR3 DNA is kept, in frame starting at base 1. V is pared back by 6 bases and J by 3 bases, with 8 bases lying between the germline termini. As encoded in the germline V gene, CDR1 is MDHEN while CDR2 is SYDVKM. The sample's time point label, decoded: patch test 1, 2 weeks after DPC sensitization. The sample's treatment or condition, from its label and the paper: therapeutic diphenylcyclopropenone sensitization with weekly scalp DPC. At every patch-test visit, the blood draw took place before the patch test was put on. To be eligible, patients had to be aged 18 to 70, diagnosed with alopecia and judged suitable for DPC therapy, while pregnant patients were excluded. Unfractionated whole blood was collected in Tempus Blood RNA tubes, and total RNA was extracted from that blood.

This sample is part of a study of human T cells and chemical hapten exposure (dated by TCRdb to 2020 to 2022). Turning to the overall study: For sensitization, 2% DPC in acetone was applied to an approximately 2 cm by approximately 2 cm area of upper inner arm skin. Patients additionally received weekly therapeutic DPC doses to the scalp throughout the roughly 25-week study period. Patch tests used Finn chambers with 0.01% DPC on the upper back, scored after 6 days by International Contact Dermatitis Research Group standards. The mostly female patient cohort included alopecia areata with under or over 50% scalp involvement, alopecia totalis and alopecia universalis. Libraries were combined into a pool for sequencing, and differences in TCR yield between samples came mainly from small differences in library volumes within the pool. Peripheral blood TCR repertoire changes were tracked in vivo in alopecia patients during primary and secondary sensitization to the hapten diphenylcyclopropenone (DPC). Patient blood was sampled pre-sensitization (week 0) and at 2, 6 and about 24 weeks after DPC sensitization. Blood for TCR sequencing was provided by twenty-nine alopecia patients at one to four time points (pre-sensitization, 2, 6 and 24 weeks).

The receptor library was made with RACE. Reads for this sample came from a NextSeq 500. During library preparation, unique molecular identifiers were attached to individual cDNA molecules so that TCRs could be counted quantitatively and reproducibly. For every blood RNA sample, sequencing covered both the TCR alpha and TCR beta chains. Turning to the authors' computational methods: The median number of TCRs per sample was some 100,000, ranging from about 20,000 to 700,000. The Decombinator software suite was used to annotate V, J and CDR3 in the TCR reads. For the PS versus PT1 abundance plots, all samples were subsampled to the same number of TCRs (28,000). TCRs were defined as expanded if absent before sensitization and observed at least eight times at the 2-week time point. The public reads were quality trimmed at Q25 with fastp and then assembled into clones with MiXCR by TCRdb, keeping productive beta chains. Rows are unified per CDR3 protein, each entry keeping the most common DNA and genes. The V and J calls here are based on TCRdb, not the publication. The sample includes 120,000 or so distinct CDR3 sequences, with roughly an eighth observed a single time. The ten most abundant clones make up around 0.99% of the sample.

The research as a whole found: The number of TCRs above 1 in 1000 frequency did not change with DPC sensitization; there was no evidence of global repertoire structure alterations. Compared with pre-sensitization or healthy control sets, expanded TCRs formed significantly more large CDR3 similarity clusters, which is consistent with antigen-driven responses. The number of PT1 expanded TCRs positively correlated with patch test score, significant at thresholds 8, 16 and 32 but not 4. Repeated subsampling changed both the strength of the expansion versus patch-test correlation and the threshold at which the correlation became significant. Alopecia, a presumed autoimmune disease, was present in all patients, so the immune response of the patients might differ from that of healthy individuals.

The source was whole blood, collected in connection with sensitization to the hapten diphenylcyclopropenone (DPC). This receptor was obtained from a man between 18 and 35 years old with alopecia areata. Some clones in this sample may be carry-over from other donors' samples. The chain is assembled from TRBV28 and TRBJ2-2, and possibly TRBD1, on 6 matching bases. The bases read TGTGCCAGCAGCAGACAGGACACCGGGGAGCTGTTTTTT. Translated, this gives CASSRQDTGELFF.